The subject of this entry is one T cell receptor (beta chain). This clonotype was recorded a few times. Which antigen it targets is not known. At one end, the junction sequence differs from germline, possibly due to a read error. The donors were 40 or so Caucasian individuals from Russia, aged about 6 to 100 years, who were systemically healthy. Each donor gave 8 to 10 milliliters of peripheral blood, collected into EDTA-treated Vacutainer tubes. PBMCs were isolated by Ficoll-Paque density-gradient centrifugation, with at least 6.5 million obtained per sample. Total RNA was extracted from PBMCs with Trizol reagent, with at least 5.5 micrograms obtained per sample. The percentages of naive CD45RAhigh/CD27high T cells were determined by flow cytometry on a PBMC aliquot from every donor. Receptor amplification or capture employed 5' RACE. The second PCR ran for roughly 7 to 11 cycles and used a J-beta primer mix along with a sample-barcoded 5' primer. A template-switch 5' adaptor carrying 12 random nucleotides introduced a unique molecular identifier onto each TCR beta cDNA molecule. Each sample yielded at least 3 million CDR3-containing paired-end reads. All of the RNA was converted into first-strand cDNA using the Mint cDNA synthesis kit, with a TRBC-specific oligonucleotide serving as the primer. Following uracil-DNA glycosylase treatment, all cDNA underwent a first 18-cycle PCR with the universal primers M1SS and BC2_uni_R. As for the authors' bioinformatics: For normalization, 1 million high-quality reads, each with a distinct molecular identifier, were randomly selected from each sample. Instead of being binned into consensus sequences, reads with shared molecular identifiers were discarded. CDR3 identification, clonotype clustering and error correction used MiTCR with a Q25 quality threshold and the strictest error-elimination algorithm. A nonparametric unseen species model with Euler transformation was used to estimate lower-bound total TCR beta diversity. TCRdb ran its own pipeline on the public reads, namely fastp trimming at Q25 and MiXCR clone calling, and kept in-frame beta chains. Each entry is one CDR3 protein sequence, shown with its most common DNA and genes. What appears here as the V and J calls and clone size reflects TCRdb's work, not the paper's. The sample records over 1,500,000 distinct CDR3 sequences, around 40% of which are singletons. Under 25% of the sample is held by the ten biggest clonotypes.

This sample is drawn from a study of blood T cells in healthy people across ages (dated by TCRdb to the mid-2010s). About the full investigation: In model experiments, template switching captured roughly one uniquely barcoded TCR beta cDNA molecule for every two T cells. To track age-related changes in TCR beta repertoire diversity, the study relied on deep sequencing normalized with unique cDNA molecular identifiers. Four age groups were formed from the donors: young (average approximately 15 years), middle-aged (around 39), aged (more than 55) and long-lived (more than 75). To avoid experimental bias, donors of different ages were distributed randomly across sequencing lanes. Using the same blood draw, the study looked at two additional independent replicas of 1 million unique cDNA reads for two donors, one aged 18 to 29 and the other aged 80 or older.

The study at large found these results: Because profiling used bulk unsorted PBMCs, naive and antigen-experienced compartments could not be compared conclusively. There was a strong correlation between observed TCR beta diversity and the percentage of naive T cells measured by flow cytometry. Observed TCR beta diversity per million T cells fell roughly linearly with age, and a significant reduction was already apparent by age around 40. Estimates of total diversity based on one million sequenced T cells were considered lower bounds and underestimates. Because donor CMV infection status was unknown, age-related changes in expanded clonotypes were potentially confounded. Compared with the aged group, more naive CD4+ T cells, fewer expanded clones and increased TCR diversity were shown by the long-lived group, suggesting age selection.

CDR1 and CDR2, per the germline V gene, are ENHRY and SYGVKD. The CDR3 runs 17 amino acids, cysteine and phenylalanine included. CDR3 DNA only is kept here, 51 bases in frame from base 1. The origin of this receptor is a human donor in good health. The chain uses TRBV10-3 and TRBJ1-5; TRBD1 is perhaps the D gene, given 5 matching bases. The material sequenced was blood. CDR3 reads: CAISEQGMGIRNQPQHF. The bases read TGTGCCATCAGTGAGCAGGGAATGGGCATTCGCAACCAGCCCCAGCATTTT.